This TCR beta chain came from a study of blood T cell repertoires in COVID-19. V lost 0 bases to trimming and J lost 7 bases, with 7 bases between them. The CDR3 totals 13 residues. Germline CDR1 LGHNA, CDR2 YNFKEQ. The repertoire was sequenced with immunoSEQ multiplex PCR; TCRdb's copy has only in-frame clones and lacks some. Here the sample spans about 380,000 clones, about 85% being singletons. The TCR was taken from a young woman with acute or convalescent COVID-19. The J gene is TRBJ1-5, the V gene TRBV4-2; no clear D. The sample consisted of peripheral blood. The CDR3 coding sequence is TGTGCCAGCAGCCAAGAAACGGGGCAGCCCCAGCATTTT. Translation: CASSQETGQPQHF.